These T cell receptor beta chains were read from a single sample in a study of CD8+CD57+ T cells in acquired aplastic anemia. Each CDR3 protein is one row after TCRdb ran MiXCR on the reads. The sample carries some 92,000 distinct CDR3 sequences, 55% to 80% recorded once. Specimen: sorted CD4+, CD8+, or CD8+CD57+ T cells (not recorded which) from PBMCs. These receptors were taken from a human donor with aplastic anemia. Each CDR3 is given with its conserved first and last residue. A D gene is named only where the DNA matches it firmly. Some rows mark clone size as missing; the rest say once, few, many or name a class of expanded clone.

j_gene	len	abundance	v_gene	d_gene	CDR3nt	CDR3aa
TRBJ2-3	17	.	TRBV9	TRBD2	TGTGCCAGCAGCGTAGGAGCGACGGGAGGCCTCACAGATACGCAGTATTTT	CASSVGATGGLTDTQYF
TRBJ2-6	15	few	TRBV7-8	.	TGTGCCAGCAGTCGAGACAGCTCTGGGGCCAACGTCCTGACTTTC	CASSRDSSGANVLTF
TRBJ1-6	13	few	TRBV11-3	.	TGTGCCAGCAGCTTTTGGACAGATCGGTCCCTCCACTTT	CASSFWTDRSLHF
TRBJ2-6	16	.	TRBV15	.	TGTGCCACCAGCAGAGGCGATACGTCTGGGGCCAACGTCCTGACTTTC	CATSRGDTSGANVLTF
TRBJ2-3	12	.	TRBV10-1	.	TGCGCCAGCAGTAGAGTAACAGATACGCAGTATTTT	CASSRVTDTQYF
TRBJ1-2	13	.	TRBV6-4	.	TGTGCCAGCAGTGAGCCAGACCCTTATGGCTACACCTTC	CASSEPDPYGYTF
TRBJ2-3	14	.	TRBV7-6	TRBD2	TGTGCCAGCAGCTTTAGCGGGGGCACAGATACGCAGTATTTT	CASSFSGGTDTQYF
TRBJ2-1	13	.	TRBV24-1	TRBD2	TGTGCCACCGGCGGGACTAGCGCAAATGAGCAGTTCTTC	CATGGTSANEQFF
TRBJ2-7	12	.	TRBV25-1	TRBD2	TGTGCCAGCAAAGCGGGATTGGGGGAGCAGTACTTC	CASKAGLGEQYF
TRBJ2-7	14	.	TRBV10-1	.	TGCGCCAGCAGTGAAGGGGACTCCGGATCCGAGCAGTACTTC	CASSEGDSGSEQYF
TRBJ2-2	15	.	TRBV20-1	.	TGCAGTGCTCCTAGGCGCGAAGGGAGCACCGGGGAGCTGTTTTTT	CSAPRREGSTGELFF
TRBJ1-6	13	few	TRBV10-2	TRBD1	TGCGCCAGCAGTGACCAGGGGGGATCACCCCTCCACTTT	CASSDQGGSPLHF
TRBJ2-7	13	few	TRBV7-8	.	TGTGCCAGCAGCTTAGCCCCTGGGTACGAGCAGTACTTC	CASSLAPGYEQYF
TRBJ2-7	17	.	TRBV11-1	TRBD1	TGTGCCAGCAGCTTAGCGCTTGAGGGACAGGGTGACTACGAGCAGTACTTC	CASSLALEGQGDYEQYF
TRBJ1-2	15	once	TRBV7-2	.	TGTGCCAGCAGCCAAGATAGGTCGGGTGGCTATGGCTACACCTTC	CASSQDRSGGYGYTF
TRBJ1-1	14	many	TRBV4-1	.	TGCGCCAGCAGCCCCGGCGAAGAGAACACTGAAGCTTTCTTT	CASSPGEENTEAFF
TRBJ2-7	15	.	TRBV10-2	TRBD2	TGCGCCAGCAGGCCGACTAGCGGGGTCTCCTACGAGCAGTACTTC	CASRPTSGVSYEQYF
TRBJ2-3	13	.	TRBV7-3	.	TGTGCCAGCAGCGCCGACCCCACAGATACGCAGTATTTT	CASSADPTDTQYF
TRBJ2-7	14	.	TRBV29-1	.	TGCAGCGTTGAAGTGTCTGACCCGGGGTACGAGCAGTACTTC	CSVEVSDPGYEQYF
TRBJ1-1	14	.	TRBV29-1	.	TGCAGCGTTGCGGGGGGCGGGTTGAACACTGAAGCTTTCTTT	CSVAGGGLNTEAFF
TRBJ2-1	12	once	TRBV20-1	TRBD1	TGCAGTGCTAGTTCAGGGGGTAATGAGCAGTTCTTC	CSASSGGNEQFF
TRBJ1-6	13	.	TRBV7-9	.	TGTGCCAGCAGTCGTACTAATAATTCACCCCTCCACTTT	CASSRTNNSPLHF
TRBJ2-5	19	many	TRBV20-1	.	TGCAGTGCTAGAGATCTCGACACGAGACTGCATGGGTTTTCGGAGACCCAGTACTTC	CSARDLDTRLHGFSETQYF
TRBJ2-5	15	.	TRBV9	.	TGTGCCAGCAGCGTGGGGACGGTGTACCAAGAGACCCAGTACTTC	CASSVGTVYQETQYF
TRBJ2-7	15	.	TRBV25-1	.	TGTGCCAGCAGTGCTATGAGGCTGGGAGACTACGAGCAGTACTTC	CASSAMRLGDYEQYF
TRBJ2-1	16	.	TRBV5-1	.	TGCGCCAGCAGCCTTGGAGGGACCGGCTCCTACAATGAGCAGTTCTTC	CASSLGGTGSYNEQFF
TRBJ1-1	13	.	TRBV7-2	.	TGTGCCAGCAGCTCCGGACGGAACACTGAAGCTTTCTTT	CASSSGRNTEAFF
TRBJ2-1	15	few	TRBV19	TRBD1	TGTGCCAGTAGTCGTGGGACAGGTTTTTACAATGAGCAGTTCTTC	CASSRGTGFYNEQFF
TRBJ1-2	15	.	TRBV4-2	TRBD1	TGTGCCAGCAGCCAAGAGGACAGGGCTGCAGCTGGCTACACCTTC	CASSQEDRAAAGYTF
TRBJ1-1	13	.	TRBV20-1	.	TGCAGTGCTAGAGATCCGCAAACCCTGAAAGCTTTCTTT	CSARDPQTLKAFF
TRBJ2-1	17	many	TRBV15	TRBD1	TGTGCCACCAGCAGACCATTTCCGGGACAGGGGTTGAATGAGCAGTTCTTC	CATSRPFPGQGLNEQFF
TRBJ2-7	15	.	TRBV19	TRBD2	TGTGCCAGTAGTAGGGAGCGGGAGGGCCCCAACGAGCAGTACTTC	CASSREREGPNEQYF
TRBJ2-3	16	.	TRBV29-1	.	TGCAGCGTTGGTGGAACACCCCAACTCAGCACAGATACGCAGTATTTT	CSVGGTPQLSTDTQYF
TRBJ1-6	14	.	TRBV20-1	.	TGCAGTGCTAGAGTGATTTCCCCTAGTTCACCCCTCCACTTT	CSARVISPSSPLHF
TRBJ1-1	16	many	TRBV6-1	.	TGTGCCAGCAGTGATGTAGGAGGCGTAGGGTACACTGAAGCTTTCTTT	CASSDVGGVGYTEAFF
TRBJ2-7	14	.	TRBV24-1	TRBD1	TGTGCCACCAGTGACCGTCGGACAGGGGGCGAGCAGTACTTC	CATSDRRTGGEQYF
TRBJ2-1	16	many	TRBV6-4	TRBD1	TGTGCCAGCAGTGACTCCCCGGGACAGGGTCCCAATGAGCAGTTCTTC	CASSDSPGQGPNEQFF
TRBJ2-5	11	.	TRBV2	.	TGTGCCAGCAGTGAACAGGAGTCCCAGTACTTC	CASSEQESQYF
TRBJ2-3	14	few	TRBV20-1	.	TGCAGCGATCGACTAGACGGGGTGGCAGATACGCAGTATTTT	CSDRLDGVADTQYF
TRBJ1-6	15	.	TRBV9	TRBD1	TGTGCCAGCAGCTTCGGACAGGGACGATTTTCACCCCTCCACTTT	CASSFGQGRFSPLHF
TRBJ1-3	16	.	TRBV5-1	TRBD1	TGCGCCAGCAGCTTGGAGACAGGGGGAGCTGGAAACACCATATATTTT	CASSLETGGAGNTIYF
TRBJ1-1	14	.	TRBV25-1	TRBD1	TGTGCCAGCACCTCAGGACAGGGGGACACTGAAGCTTTCTTT	CASTSGQGDTEAFF
TRBJ2-3	14	.	TRBV24-1	TRBD2	TGTGCCACCAGTGAGGCGGGGGGGTCAGATACGCAGTATTTT	CATSEAGGSDTQYF
TRBJ2-2	14	.	TRBV7-3	.	TGTGCCAGCACCTCCGGGATTTCCACCGGGGAGCTGTTTTTT	CASTSGISTGELFF
TRBJ1-2	13	.	TRBV20-1	.	TGCAGTGCTAGGGAAACAGGCCAGTGGGGCTACACCTTC	CSARETGQWGYTF
TRBJ1-6	13	.	TRBV9	.	TGTGCCAGCAGCGTCGGAATTCATTCACCCCTCCACTTT	CASSVGIHSPLHF
TRBJ2-3	16	.	TRBV10-3	TRBD1	TGTGCCATCAGTGAAGGATTGGGACAGGGCACAGATACGCAGTATTTT	CAISEGLGQGTDTQYF
TRBJ1-1	13	few	TRBV20-1	.	TGCAGTGCTAGAGATGCGTTGAACACTGAAGCTTTCTTT	CSARDALNTEAFF
TRBJ2-7	12	.	TRBV10-3	.	TGTGCCATCAGTCAGGGTGGCGACGAGCAGTACTTC	CAISQGGDEQYF
TRBJ1-6	8	.	TRBV24-1	.	TGTGCCCCCCTAACCCTCCACTTT	CAPLTLHF
TRBJ2-5	14	.	TRBV7-9	.	TGTGCCAGCAGCTTAGGATCGGGGCCAGAGACCCAGTACTTC	CASSLGSGPETQYF
TRBJ2-7	15	few	TRBV15	TRBD1	TGTGCCACCAGCAGTGAAGACAGGGGCCCCTACGAGCAGTACTTC	CATSSEDRGPYEQYF
TRBJ1-2	14	.	TRBV20-1	TRBD1	TGCAGTGCTAGAGAGGGAAGGGGGCCCTATGGCTACACCTTC	CSAREGRGPYGYTF
TRBJ2-7	13	.	TRBV20-1	TRBD1	TGCAGTGCTCAGGACAGGGTATCCTACGAGCAGTACTTC	CSAQDRVSYEQYF
TRBJ2-3	16	.	TRBV7-3	.	TGTGCCAGCAGCTGGCGTGGGCACGGGGGCACAGATACGCAGTATTTT	CASSWRGHGGTDTQYF
TRBJ2-3	17	.	TRBV7-9	.	TGTGCCAGCAGCCCCCCAGTAGTCCTTGACATTGGGGATACGCAGTATTTT	CASSPPVVLDIGDTQYF
TRBJ2-1	13	once	TRBV2	.	TGTGCCAGCACCCCCGGGATCTACAATGAGCAGTTCTTC	CASTPGIYNEQFF
TRBJ2-5	13	.	TRBV7-8	.	TGTGCCAGCAGCTCGGACAGAGAAGAGACCCAGTACTTC	CASSSDREETQYF
TRBJ2-7	10	few	TRBV19	.	TGTGCCAGTAAGGCCTTCGAGCAGTACTTC	CASKAFEQYF
TRBJ1-4	17	many	TRBV7-8	TRBD1	TGTGCCAGCAGCTTGGAAACCGGTTACAGGGGTTTACGAAAACTGTTTTTT	CASSLETGYRGLRKLFF